A selection of T cell receptor beta chains follows, all from one sample in a study of monozygotic twins with cystic fibrosis. Generated by immunoSEQ multiplex PCR, the TCRdb table keeps only in-frame clones and is missing some. The sample has 30,000 or so clones, under 70% seen once. The sequenced material came from blood. These receptors all stem from a girl aged 10-17 years with cystic fibrosis. CDR3s include the opening cysteine and the closing phenylalanine or tryptophan. D genes are given only for firm matches. Expanded clones are given a class, and other clones once, few, many or no size at all.

>TRBV4-1|few|TRBD1|TRBJ1-4
TGCGCCAGCAGCCTCCAGGACAGGGGGAATGAAAAACTGTTTTTT
CASSLQDRGNEKLFF
>TRBV10-3|few|.|TRBJ1-2
TGTGCCATCAGTGAGGTCCTCCTCTATGGCTACACCTTC
CAISEVLLYGYTF
>TRBV6-6|.|TRBD1|TRBJ1-1
TGTGCCAGCAGTTACTTGGGACAGCTCACTGAAGCTTTCTTT
CASSYLGQLTEAFF
>TRBV4-3|.|.|TRBJ1-1
TGCGCCAGCAGCCAAGACAGAGGGTCCAGGATATCTGAAGCTTTCTTT
CASSQDRGSRISEAFF
>TRBV27|.|.|TRBJ2-1
TGTGCCAGCAGTCCCCGTACGCAGGGGAGACGGGATGAGCAGTTCTTC
CASSPRTQGRRDEQFF
>TRBV5-1|.|.|TRBJ1-2
TGCGCCAGCAGCCCCGGGAATGGCTACACCTTC
CASSPGNGYTF
>TRBV9|.|.|TRBJ2-7
TGTGCCAGCAGCGAGGGAGGAACCTTCTACGAGCAGTACTTC
CASSEGGTFYEQYF
>TRBV7-3|.|TRBD2|TRBJ2-1
TGTGCCAGCAGCCCCAAGGGACTAGCGGGAGGGCACAATGAGCAGTTCTTC
CASSPKGLAGGHNEQFF
>TRBV27|.|TRBD1|TRBJ1-5
TGTGCCAGCTCCAGGACAGGGGAGTATAGCAATCAGCCCCAGCATTTT
CASSRTGEYSNQPQHF
>TRBV6-1|.|TRBD1|TRBJ1-2
TGTGCCAGCAGTGCAGGGACAGGTGGGACTCTATATGGCTACACCTTC
CASSAGTGGTLYGYTF
>TRBV4-3|.|TRBD2|TRBJ2-1
TGCGCCAGCAGCCATCTAGCGGGAGGGACCTTAGGGGACAATGAGCAGTTCTTC
CASSHLAGGTLGDNEQFF
>TRBV11-1|few|.|TRBJ1-1
TGTGCCAGCCAGGTCGGCCTTAACACTGAAGCTTTCTTT
CASQVGLNTEAFF
>TRBV4-1|.|.|TRBJ2-2
TGCGCCAGCAGCCAACCCCCCCTGGGGGCCTCCCTCACCGGGGAGCTGTTTTTT
CASSQPPLGASLTGELFF
>TRBV9|.|.|TRBJ1-4
TGTGCCAGCAGCGTAGGGGGCACTTCTAATGAAAAACTGTTTTTT
CASSVGGTSNEKLFF
>TRBV7-3|once|TRBD1|TRBJ2-1
TGTGCCAGCAGCCCCGGTGACAGGGATAACAATGAGCAGTTCTTC
CASSPGDRDNNEQFF
>TRBV6-6|.|TRBD2|TRBJ2-7
TGTGCCAGCAGGGTCATACTAGCGGGAGGGTACGAGCAGTACTTC
CASRVILAGGYEQYF
>TRBV6-5|.|.|TRBJ1-5
TGTGCCAGCAGTTGGGGAAGCAATCAGCCCCAGCATTTT
CASSWGSNQPQHF
>TRBV19|.|TRBD2|TRBJ2-3
TGTGCCAGTAGTATCGGACTAGCGGGAGTTAGCACAGATACGCAGTATTTT
CASSIGLAGVSTDTQYF
>TRBV7-2|.|TRBD1|TRBJ2-3
TGTGCCAGCAGCTTGGACAGGGTCTCGGGGGATACGCAGTATTTT
CASSLDRVSGDTQYF
>TRBV6-5|.|.|TRBJ2-3
TGTGCCAGCAGTTACTCGAGAGGGACGGATACGCAGTATTTT
CASSYSRGTDTQYF
>TRBV9|.|TRBD2|TRBJ2-4
TGTGCCAGCAGCGTAGGGGCCCCTACGGGAGGCGTTCAGTACTTC
CASSVGAPTGGVQYF
>TRBV4-3|few|TRBD1|TRBJ2-7
TGCGCCAGCAGCCAGAGCCTCGACAGGGGTTACGAGCAGTACTTC
CASSQSLDRGYEQYF
>TRBV5-4|.|.|TRBJ2-3
TGTGCCAGCAGCTTGGATAGGGCGACAGATACGCAGTATTTT
CASSLDRATDTQYF
>TRBV6-6|once|.|TRBJ1-3
TGTGCCAGCAGTTACTCGCAGGCTATCTCTGGAAACACCATATATTTT
CASSYSQAISGNTIYF
>TRBV5-1|once|.|TRBJ2-7
TGCGCCAGCAGCTTGGCCGTGACGGTCAACTACGAGCAGTACTTC
CASSLAVTVNYEQYF
>TRBV27|.|.|TRBJ2-3
TGTGCCAGCAGTCCCAGGACTATATTGACAGATACGCAGTATTTT
CASSPRTILTDTQYF
>TRBV4-2|few|TRBD2|TRBJ2-1
TGTGCCAGCAGCCAAGCTGCGACTAGCGGGAGGGCGTACAATGAGCAGTTCTTC
CASSQAATSGRAYNEQFF
>TRBV4-1|.|.|TRBJ1-1
TGCGCCAGCAGCCAAGGGGTAGTGGGCACTGAAGCTTTCTTT
CASSQGVVGTEAFF
>TRBV5-8|.|.|TRBJ1-2
TGTGCCAGCAGCTCGACAGAGAACTATGGCTACACCTTC
CASSSTENYGYTF
>TRBV27|few|TRBD1|TRBJ1-1
TGTGCCAGCAGTGGACAGGGGAACACTGAAGCTTTCTTT
CASSGQGNTEAFF
>TRBV2|.|.|TRBJ1-2
TGTGCCAGCAGGGACAGCGATAGTGGCTACACCTTC
CASRDSDSGYTF
>TRBV2|.|.|TRBJ2-7
TGTGCCAGCAGTGAAGGCGGCCCTGGGGCCTACGAGCAGTACTTC
CASSEGGPGAYEQYF
>TRBV19|few|.|TRBJ1-2
TGTGCCAGTAGTATTGAGGGGTCAGGGACTGTAAGTGGCTACACCTTC
CASSIEGSGTVSGYTF
>TRBV5-1|.|.|TRBJ2-2
TGCGCCAGCAGCTTCGGACCCGGGCTGGACACCGGGGAGCTGTTTTTT
CASSFGPGLDTGELFF
>TRBV6-6|.|.|TRBJ2-3
TGTGCCAGCAGTTACCTGACTAGTAGCACAGATACGCAGTATTTT
CASSYLTSSTDTQYF
>TRBV6-4|.|.|TRBJ2-2
TGTGCCAGCAGTCTAGGAACCGGGGAGCTGTTTTTT
CASSLGTGELFF
>TRBV27|few|TRBD2|TRBJ2-1
TGTGCCAGCAGTTTATTTGGGCTAGCGGGAGTAGGCAATGAGCAGTTCTTC
CASSLFGLAGVGNEQFF
>TRBV19|.|.|TRBJ2-3
TGTGCCAGTAGTGGCCCGGGACTTTTTTTCACAGATACGCAGTATTTT
CASSGPGLFFTDTQYF
>TRBV6-5|.|.|TRBJ2-7
TGTGCCAGCAGTTGGGACGACACTAACTCCTACGAGCAGTACTTC
CASSWDDTNSYEQYF
>TRBV7-2|.|.|TRBJ2-3
TGTGCCAGCAGCTTAGCTAGCACAGATACGCAGTATTTT
CASSLASTDTQYF
>TRBV5-6|.|TRBD2|TRBJ2-4
TGTGCCAGCAGCTTAATAGCGGGAGGGCCGGTGGCCATTCAGTACTTC
CASSLIAGGPVAIQYF
>TRBV5-1|.|.|TRBJ1-1
TGCGCCAGCAGCTTGACTGTGGGGGACACTGAAGCTTTCTTT
CASSLTVGDTEAFF
>TRBV5-4|.|.|TRBJ2-1
TGTGCCAGCAGCCCGAGGGCTGGGGCCTACAATGAGCAGTTCTTC
CASSPRAGAYNEQFF
>TRBV4-1|few|.|TRBJ2-3
TGCGCCAGCAGCCCCGGACAGAGCACAGATACGCAGTATTTT
CASSPGQSTDTQYF
>TRBV6-1|.|TRBD2|TRBJ2-1
TGTGCCAGCAGTCAGCGGGAGTTTGGTAACAATGAGCAGTTCTTC
CASSQREFGNNEQFF
>TRBV4-3|.|.|TRBJ1-1
TGCGCCAGCAGCCAAGCTGTCGGAGGGGGCACTGAAGCTTTCTTT
CASSQAVGGGTEAFF
>TRBV2|.|TRBD1|TRBJ2-7
TGTGCCAGCAGTGCCCTTGGACAGGGGGCGCAAGGCGAGCAGTACTTC
CASSALGQGAQGEQYF
>TRBV5-1|.|.|TRBJ2-2
TGCGCCAGCAGCTCGTCCGGGCCCGGGGAGCTGTTTTTT
CASSSSGPGELFF
>TRBV4-1|.|.|TRBJ1-1
TGCGCCAGCAGCCAAGCCCTTACAGGGAACACTGAAGCTTTCTTT
CASSQALTGNTEAFF
>TRBV7-2|.|TRBD2|TRBJ2-1
TGTGCCAGCAGCCAAAAGGGACTAGCGGGGTACAATGAGCAGTTCTTC
CASSQKGLAGYNEQFF
>TRBV30|.|.|TRBJ2-7
TGTGCCTGGAGTGTTAGAGGGCTCGAGCAGTACTTC
CAWSVRGLEQYF